The 23 T cell receptor beta chains below come from one sample, sequenced in a study of CD8 T cell repertoires and HIV-1 epitope variants. Clones were sequenced by immunoSEQ multiplex PCR, and TCRdb holds only the in-frame ones, with some missing. The top ten hold 44% of the sample, which has approximately 6,000 clones, around three fifths seen once. Their specific antigens are unknown. Material: cultured CD8+ T cells derived from PBMCs. The receptors shown here come from a male donor with HIV.

V usage is TRBV5-1 and J usage is TRBJ2-2; a possible D gene is TRBD2 (5 bases). The CDR3 is 16 amino acids. V lost 2 bases and J 1 base, leaving 12 bases between the germline ends. The germline V gene encodes CDR1 SGHRS and CDR2 YFSETQ. In DNA, the CDR3 is TGCGCCAGCAGCTTCGGCGGGTCCCAGAACACCGGGGAGCTGTTTTTT. The encoded protein is CASSFGGSQNTGELFF.

The chain combines TRBV19 with TRBJ2-1; D may match TRBD1 or TRBD2 (5 bases each). V was trimmed by 4 bases and J by 9 bases, leaving 22 bases between them. Germline V gives CDR1 LNHDA, CDR2 SQIVND (reference sequence). The CDR3 is 16 residues long. The CDR3 DNA reads TGTGCCAGTAGTACACGTAGGGTAGCATGGGACGGTGAGCAGTTCTTC. It encodes CASSTRRVAWDGEQFF.

The V and J genes are TRBV18 and TRBJ1-6; D unclear. This CDR3 has 19 residues. CDR1 and CDR2 from the germline V gene are KGHSH and LQKENI. V dropped 3 bases and J dropped 0 bases, with 18 bases sitting between them. The CDR3 DNA is TGTGCCAGCTCACCGCTATGGGATGATTCAGGCTCCTATAATTCACCCCTCCACTTT. It translates to CASSPLWDDSGSYNSPLHF.

The chain is built from TRBV14 and TRBJ1-6; D might be TRBD1 (5 bases). The CDR3 covers 16 residues. V lost 0 bases to trimming and J lost 2 bases, with 8 bases between them. The germline gives CDR1 SGHDN, CDR2 FVKESK. For the CDR3, the DNA is TGTGCCAGCAGCCAAGAGTGGGGGGCCTATAATTCACCCCTCCACTTT. It yields the protein CASSQEWGAYNSPLHF.

Of note for this clone: At one boundary the junction diverges from the germline segment, which might be a read error. V gene TRBV7-9 combines with J gene TRBJ2-7; possible D gene TRBD2, 5 bases. From germline, CDR1 is SEHNR and CDR2 FQNEAQ (reference sequence). The CDR3 is 14 amino acids. CDR3 in DNA: TGTGCCAGCAGCTCCGTCGGACTGTCCTCCGAGCAGTACTTC. Its translation is CASSSVGLSSEQYF.

The chain is built from TRBV5-4 and TRBJ2-3; D might be TRBD2 (5 bases). Trimming pared 0 bases from V and 0 bases from J, leaving 11 bases between. The CDR3 runs 16 residues. CDR1 is SGHNT and CDR2 is YYREEE in the germline V gene (reference sequence). The CDR3 spells CASSLGRAMSTDTQYF. CDR3 DNA sequence: TGTGCCAGCAGCTTGGGGCGGGCGATGAGCACAGATACGCAGTATTTT.

J is TRBJ2-6 and V is TRBV5-6; TRBD1 agrees at 10 bases. CDR1 and CDR2 from the germline V gene are SGHDT and YYEEEE. The CDR3 has 19 amino acids. Losses at the gene ends were 4 bases for V and 1 base for J; bases not matched to a gene: 11. CDR3 region: CASSGGWDRGFSGANVLTF. The CDR3 bases are TGTGCCAGCAGCGGGGGCTGGGACAGGGGATTTTCTGGGGCCAACGTCCTGACTTTC.

This clone was found a few times. The chain combines TRBV5-4 with TRBJ1-4, with D perhaps TRBD1 (5 bases). Germline lookup yields CDR1 SGHNT and CDR2 YYREEE (reference sequence). This CDR3 is 15 amino acids long. V was clipped by 4 bases and J by 4 bases, with 14 bases between them. CDR3 DNA sequence: TGTGCCAGCAGCCCGGGGGACGGGGGTAATGAAAAACTGTTTTTT. Residues: CASSPGDGGNEKLFF.

The V gene is TRBV15, the J gene TRBJ2-1, with D possibly called TRBD1 or TRBD2 (6 bases each). Looked up from germline, CDR1 is LNHNV and CDR2 is YYDKDF (reference sequence). The CDR3 has 18 residues. The V end lost 2 bases, the J end lost 0 bases, and 17 bases lay between the germline ends. The CDR3 nucleotides are TGTGCCACCAGCAGAACAGGGATAGCGGCCACCTCCTACAATGAGCAGTTCTTC. Its translation is CATSRTGIAATSYNEQFF.

V and J are TRBV6-5 and TRBJ2-5; D may match TRBD1 or TRBD2 (5 bases each). Germline V gives CDR1 MNHEY, CDR2 SVGAGI. V lost 2 bases, J lost 5 bases, and 6 bases lay in between. The CDR3 is 12 residues long. The CDR3 loop is CASSYEGETQYF. The CDR3 region has the DNA TGTGCCAGCAGTTACGAGGGGGAGACCCAGTACTTC.

This chain connects TRBV15 to TRBJ2-7; TRBD1 aligns across 7 bases. V was clipped by 3 bases and J by 6 bases; unmatched bases: 8. Per germline, CDR1 LNHNV and CDR2 YYDKDF (reference sequence). The CDR3 runs 14 residues. The CDR3 here is CATSSDRVSGEQYF. The CDR3 DNA is TGTGCCACCAGCAGCGACAGGGTCTCCGGCGAGCAGTACTTC.

CDR3 in DNA: TGCAGCGCATCCCTGACAGATATGAACACTGAAGCTTTCTTT. Protein: CSASLTDMNTEAFF. The chain has TRBV29-1 and TRBJ1-1, with a tentative D call TRBD1 (5 bases). Germline loops: CDR1 SQVTM, CDR2 ANQGSEA. V was shortened by 7 bases and J by 0 bases, with 15 bases between the two germline ends. The CDR3 length is 14 residues. The full variable domain, its missing parts supplied by reference TRBV29-1 and TRBJ1-1, is SAVISQKPSRDICQRGTSLTIQCQVDSQVTMMFWYRQQPGQSLTLIATANQGSEATYESGFVIDKFPISRPNLTFSTLTVSNMSPEDSSIYLCSASLTDMNTEAFFGQGTRLTVV.

The CDR3 bases are TGTGCCACCAACGGCCATGTCAGGGAGGCCTTGGCTTTCTTT. As protein: CATNGHVREALAFF. The chain employs TRBV10-3 and TRBJ1-1; possible D gene TRBD1, 5 bases. Germline V gene sequence: CDR1 ENHRY, CDR2 SYGVKD. Trimming shortened V by 10 bases and J by 11 bases, and 26 bases separated the two germline ends. The CDR3 is made up of 14 amino acids.

This clone occurred a few times. The chain joins TRBV27 to TRBJ2-1; 9 bases map to TRBD2. This CDR3 comprises 17 residues. Germline V CDR1 and CDR2: MNHEY, SMNVEV (reference sequence). After removal of 5 bases from V and 0 bases from J, the junction contained 8 bases not matched to a gene. CDR3 amino acids: CASSPTTSGYSYNEQFF. The CDR3 DNA sequence: TGTGCCAGCAGTCCTACGACTAGCGGCTACTCCTACAATGAGCAGTTCTTC.

The V call is TRBV25-1, the J call TRBJ2-3; D uncertain. V lost 1 base, J lost 0 bases, and 8 bases lay in between. Germline V gene lookup returns CDR1 MGHDK and CDR2 SYGVNS. The CDR3 has 15 residues. The CDR3 nucleotides read TGTGCCAGCAGTGAATGGGGTGATAGCACAGATACGCAGTATTTT. It yields the protein CASSEWGDSTDTQYF.

The CDR3 loop reads CASSLLLLLNTGELFF. CDR3 in DNA: TGCGCCAGCAGCTTGTTGTTACTACTCAACACCGGGGAGCTGTTTTTT. The chain is built from TRBV5-1 and TRBJ2-2, with D unclear. V gave up 1 base and J gave up 2 bases, with 12 bases separating them. Looked up from germline, CDR1 is SGHRS and CDR2 is YFSETQ. This CDR3 spans 16 amino acids.

The V call is TRBV19, the J call TRBJ1-2; 7 bases align to TRBD1. Per germline, CDR1 LNHDA and CDR2 SQIVND (reference sequence). The V gene end was trimmed by 7 bases and the J gene end by 4 bases; junction bases not matched to a gene: 12. This CDR3 has 15 amino acids. The CDR3 DNA reads TGTGCCAGTATCATAACAGGGGATCGCCCCTATGGCTACACCTTC. Encoded protein: CASIITGDRPYGYTF.

This clone was observed a single time. CDR3: CASSLAGRGEKLFF. CDR3 DNA: TGTGCCAGCAGCTTGGCGGGGAGAGGGGAAAAACTGTTTTTT. The chain combines TRBV7-4 with TRBJ1-4; D gene uncertain. Germline CDR1 and CDR2: SGHVT and SQSDAQ. This CDR3 has 14 amino acids. The V and J ends lost 3 bases and 8 bases respectively, with 13 bases between them.

Within the sample, this clone is medium-sized (0.01 to 0.1%). The chain employs TRBV6-4 and TRBJ2-1, with 10 bases lining up with TRBD2. The CDR3 is 14 residues long. With 3 bases clipped from V and 6 bases from J, the junction kept 2 bases outside the gene matches. CDR1 MRHNA and CDR2 SNTAGT come from the germline V gene. Here the CDR3 reads CASSEAGGPNEQFF. In DNA form, the CDR3 reads TGTGCCAGCAGTGAAGCGGGGGGGCCCAATGAGCAGTTCTTC.

In this sample, this clone turned up once. The V gene is TRBV11-3, the J gene TRBJ1-1; no clear D gene. Trimming removed 0 bases from V and 2 bases from J, with 10 bases in between. The CDR3 consists of 15 residues. CDR1 is SGHNT and CDR2 is YENEEA in the germline V gene. CDR3 nucleotides: TGTGCCAGCAGCTTAGATGGGAGAGAAAACACTGAAGCTTTCTTT. Its protein product is CASSLDGRENTEAFF. Supplemented by reference TRBV11-3 and TRBJ1-1, the full variable domain reads EAGVVQSPRYKIIEKKQPVAFWCNPISGHNTLYWYLQNLGQGPELLIRYENEEAVDDSQLPKDRFSAERLKGVDSTLKIQPAELGDSAVYLCASSLDGRENTEAFFGQGTRLTVV.

This clone has a handful of counts. This sequence joins TRBV6-6 and TRBJ2-7; weak D call: TRBD1 (6 bases). The V end lost 5 bases, the J end lost 3 bases, and 8 bases lay between the germline ends. CDR3 length equals 12 residues. The germline V gene encodes CDR1 MNHNY and CDR2 SVGAGI (reference sequence). The CDR3 DNA follows: TGTGCCAGCAGTCCAGGGGACTACGAGCAGTACTTC. Its translation: CASSPGDYEQYF.

This CDR3 reads CASSFSEDMNTEAFF. The CDR3 DNA sequence: TGTGCCAGCAGTTTTTCGGAGGACATGAACACTGAAGCTTTCTTT. The gene calls are TRBV27 and TRBJ1-1; D is possibly TRBD1 (5 bases). Germline CDR1 reads MNHEY; CDR2 reads SMNVEV (reference sequence). V was cut by 3 bases and J by 0 bases, with 11 bases left in between. This CDR3 is built from 15 residues.

The J gene is TRBJ1-1, the V gene TRBV7-9; 7 bases line up with TRBD1. V gave up 1 base and J gave up 5 bases; unmatched junction bases: 4. The CDR3 contains 14 residues. CDR1 and CDR2 (germline): SEHNR, FQNEAQ (reference sequence). This chain's CDR3 is CASSLEGGLTEAFF. The CDR3 nucleotides are TGTGCCAGCAGCTTAGAAGGGGGCCTAACTGAAGCTTTCTTT.